Presented here are 22 T cell receptor beta chains from one specimen sequenced in a study of blood T cell repertoires in COVID-19. The method was immunoSEQ multiplex PCR; TCRdb's version includes in-frame clones alone and lacks a portion of them. Among some 150,000 clones, roughly 90% were seen once, and the ten largest hold roughly 3.1%. Sample: peripheral blood. The receptors here all came from a man aged 60 to 69 with acute or convalescent COVID-19.

The CDR3 is CSAKRGETQYF. The CDR3 DNA reads TGCAGTGCCAAGAGGGGGGAGACCCAGTACTTC. J is TRBJ2-5 and V is TRBV20-1; TRBD1 is a possible D gene (6 bases). Trimming shortened V by 6 bases and J by 5 bases, and 10 bases separated the two germline ends. Germline CDR1 is DFQATT and CDR2 is SNEGSKA (reference sequence). The CDR3 length is 11 residues.

The genes are TRBV6-5 and TRBJ1-1, with 11 bases that match TRBD1. Germline trimming cut 6 bases from V and 10 bases from J; bases unmatched to any gene: 4. This CDR3 is built from 12 residues. Germline CDR1 reads MNHEY; CDR2 reads SVGAGI. The CDR3, as DNA: TGTGCCAGCAGCCGGGACAGGGGGATAGCTTTCTTT. This sequence encodes CASSRDRGIAFF.

This clone was seen a single time. The chain recombines TRBV9 with TRBJ2-1; a possible D gene is TRBD1 (5 bases). CDR3 length: 12 residues. V lost 2 bases to trimming and J lost 5 bases, with 5 bases between them. Germline values: CDR1 SGDLS, CDR2 YYNGEE. Here the CDR3 reads CASSVDNNEQFF. DNA for the CDR3: TGTGCCAGCAGCGTGGACAACAATGAGCAGTTCTTC.

The chain has TRBV3-1 (or the pseudogene TRBV3-2) and TRBJ1-1, with D tentatively TRBD1 (6 bases). CDR3 length equals 15 residues. CDR1 and CDR2 from the germline V gene are LGHDT and YNNKEL (reference sequence). The V gene lost 1 base and the J gene lost 4 bases, with 13 bases spanning the gap. The CDR3 sequence: CASSQAAGTFTEAFF. In DNA, the CDR3 is TGTGCCAGCAGCCAAGCAGCCGGGACATTCACTGAAGCTTTCTTT.

The rearrangement uses TRBV27 and TRBJ1-2; tentative D call: TRBD1 (5 bases). Trimming took off 6 bases at V and 3 bases at J, with 17 bases between the two ends. CDR3 length: 15 amino acids. In germline, CDR1 is MNHEY, CDR2 SMNVEV (reference sequence). The DNA for the CDR3 is TGTGCCAGCAGAGAAGCACCCCAGGGCCACTATGGCTACACCTTC. As protein: CASREAPQGHYGYTF.

This clone was seen once. V and J are TRBV5-6 and TRBJ1-2; 9 nucleotides align to TRBD1. V trimming: 1 base; J trimming: 6 bases; junction bases outside the gene matches: 16. In germline, CDR1 is SGHDT, CDR2 YYEEEE. The CDR3 is 18 residues long. The CDR3 nucleotides are TGTGCCAGCAGCTTGCGTGTCGTGGGGGACAGGGTTACCCATGGCTACACCTTC. Its translation: CASSLRVVGDRVTHGYTF.

This chain connects TRBV6-1 to TRBJ1-1; no reliable D call. Germline loops: CDR1 MNHNS, CDR2 SASEGT. The ends were cut back, 2 bases at V and 4 bases at J, with 11 bases in the middle. This CDR3 contains 14 residues. The CDR3 here is CASSERRLVTEAFF. DNA of the CDR3: TGTGCCAGCAGTGAAAGGAGGTTGGTCACTGAAGCTTTCTTT.

Turning to this clone: The junction departs from germline at one end; a sequencing error may be responsible. This chain connects TRBV12-5 to TRBJ1-1, with 8 bases matching TRBD1. Germline lookup yields CDR1 LGHNT and CDR2 FRNRAP. The CDR3 runs to 14 residues. The CDR3 is CASGLGGSGTGSFF. CDR3 nucleotides: TGTGCTAGTGGCTTGGGGGGAAGCGGGACAGGATCTTTCTTT.

The chain carries TRBV9 and TRBJ2-3; the match to TRBD2 covers 9 bases. This CDR3 contains 14 residues. Germline V lookup: CDR1 SGDLS, CDR2 YYNGEE. The trim removed 2 bases at V and 7 bases at J, leaving 5 bases unmatched. The CDR3 DNA follows: TGTGCCAGCAGCGTTGGCGGGGGGGCGTATACGCAGTATTTT. It encodes CASSVGGGAYTQYF.

V usage is TRBV7-9 and J usage is TRBJ2-2; 7 bases fit TRBD1. The CDR3 extends over 16 amino acids. With V trimmed by 0 bases and J by 1 base, 2 bases remained unmatched. Germline assignment: CDR1 SEHNR and CDR2 FQNEAQ (reference sequence). The chain's CDR3 is CASSLAPGGNTGELFF. For the CDR3, the DNA is TGTGCCAGCAGCTTAGCGCCAGGGGGGAACACCGGGGAGCTGTTTTTT.

The rearrangement joins TRBV5-1 to TRBJ2-5; no reliable D call. This CDR3 spans 12 amino acids. Germline-derived CDR1 and CDR2 are SGHRS and YFSETQ. Trimming cost V 4 bases and J 5 bases, with 9 bases left between them. CDR3 DNA sequence: TGCGCCAGCAGCATCACGAGTGAGACCCAGTACTTC. Its translation is CASSITSETQYF. The full variable domain, its missing parts supplied by reference TRBV5-1 and TRBJ2-5, is KAGVTQTPRYLIKTRGQQVTLSCSPISGHRSVSWYQQTPGQGLQFLFEYFSETQRNKGNFPGRFSGRQFSNSRSEMNVSTLELGDSALYLCASSITSETQYFGPGTRLLVL.

The chain uses TRBV2 and TRBJ1-1; D gene unclear. The V gene's germline CDR1 is SNHLY and CDR2 FYNNEI. V lost 4 bases and J 7 bases, leaving 10 bases between the germline ends. This CDR3 is 12 amino acids long. The CDR3 region has the DNA TGTGCCAGCAGTGTTACACGGGGTGAAGCTTTCTTT. This sequence encodes CASSVTRGEAFF.

This clone was recorded once. The chain combines TRBV4-1 with TRBJ2-1; D possibly corresponds to TRBD1 (5 bases). The V gene lost 6 bases and the J gene lost 10 bases, with 13 bases spanning the gap. This CDR3 has 12 residues. The germline CDR1 and CDR2 sequences are MGHRA and YSYEKL. Here the CDR3 DNA reads TGCGCCAGCAGTCAGGGAAGTGAGGAGCAGTTCTTC. This sequence encodes CASSQGSEEQFF.

This chain connects TRBV3-1 (or the pseudogene TRBV3-2) to TRBJ1-4; D remains unclear. Germline V gives CDR1 LGHDT, CDR2 YNNKEL (reference sequence). The CDR3 loop spans 15 amino acids. Trimming cost V 6 bases and J 8 bases, with 19 bases left between them. The DNA of the CDR3 is TGTGCCAGCAGTGACAACCGGCCCCCGGGGGAAAAACTGTTTTTT. Residues: CASSDNRPPGEKLFF.

This sequence joins TRBV30 and TRBJ1-6; TRBD1 agrees at 7 bases. CDR3 length: 12 amino acids. CDR1 is GTSNPN and CDR2 is SVGIG in the germline V gene (reference sequence). The J segment lost 10 bases and the V segment lost 8 bases, leaving 8 bases of the junction unmatched. The CDR3 DNA follows: TGTGCCCAGGGACAGATGGGATCACCCCTCCACTTT. It codes for CAQGQMGSPLHF.

The J gene is TRBJ1-2, the V gene TRBV30; D is uncertain. Trimming pared 1 base from V and 8 bases from J, leaving 14 bases between. The CDR3 has 13 amino acids. Germline-derived CDR1 and CDR2 are GTSNPN and SVGIG (reference sequence). CDR3 in DNA: TGTGCCTGGAGTGGGGGTCCCGCGGGGGGCTACACCTTC. Residues: CAWSGGPAGGYTF.

This chain connects TRBV4-2 to TRBJ1-4; D is ambiguous. Deletions cut 4 bases from V and 0 bases from J, with 12 bases between. CDR1 and CDR2 (germline): LGHNA, YNFKEQ. There are 16 residues in the CDR3. CDR3 sequence (DNA): TGTGCCAGCAGCCCGGGAGAGGGTCCAACTAATGAAAAACTGTTTTTT. Protein: CASSPGEGPTNEKLFF.

The V call is TRBV5-6, the J call TRBJ2-7; possible D gene TRBD1, 6 bases. Trimming removed 4 bases at V and 8 bases at J, with 28 bases between. The CDR3 contains 17 residues. Germline CDR1 and CDR2: SGHDT and YYEEEE. The CDR3 DNA reads TGTGCCAGCAGCCTAGGTTACGATAGGACAGACACCCCGCAGCAGTACTTC. Its translation is CASSLGYDRTDTPQQYF.

This clone was recorded once. The genes are TRBV3-1 (or the pseudogene TRBV3-2) and TRBJ1-1; possible D gene TRBD1, 6 bases. V was shortened by 1 base and J by 10 bases, with 10 bases between the two germline ends. The length of the CDR3 is 12 residues. In germline, CDR1 is LGHDT, CDR2 YNNKEL (reference sequence). CDR3 residues: CASSQGRGGAFF. The CDR3 bases are TGTGCCAGCAGCCAAGGAAGGGGGGGAGCTTTCTTT.

V and J are TRBV5-1 and TRBJ1-3, with 7 bases aligning to TRBD1. With 3 bases clipped from V and 0 bases from J, the junction kept 3 bases outside the gene matches. CDR1 is SGHRS and CDR2 is YFSETQ in the germline V gene. The CDR3 loop spans 15 amino acids. The CDR3 region has the DNA TGCGCCAGCAGCTGGACAGGTTCCTCTGGAAACACCATATATTTT. Residues: CASSWTGSSGNTIYF.

The chain is built from TRBV7-2 and TRBJ1-3, with 8 nucleotides matching TRBD1. Germline CDR1 reads SGHTA; CDR2 reads FQGNSA. Trimming at V came to 4 bases and at J to 2 bases, leaving 7 bases not matched to a gene. This CDR3 has 16 amino acids. The CDR3 sequence is CASSSSQGAAGNTIYF. The CDR3 DNA reads as TGTGCCAGCAGCTCAAGTCAGGGGGCGGCTGGAAACACCATATATTTT.

This chain uses TRBV2 with TRBJ2-7; no definite D call. From germline, CDR1 is SNHLY and CDR2 FYNNEI. This CDR3 region has 15 residues. Trimming shortened V by 5 bases and J by 2 bases, and 16 bases separated the two germline ends. The CDR3, as DNA: TGTGCCAGCAGTCCCAGGCCCGGTATAACCTACGAGCAGTACTTC. Translating gives CASSPRPGITYEQYF.